These 22 T cell receptor beta chains originate from one sample sequenced in a study of T cell repertoires in MIS-A myocarditis. Profiling relied on immunoSEQ multiplex PCR, and the TCRdb table lists in-frame clones only, not all of them. The sample has about 11,000 clones; roughly 80% are singletons. The source material was right ventricle heart tissue obtained at autopsy. These receptor sequences come from a man younger than 35 with fulminant myocarditis from multisystem inflammatory syndrome in adults (MIS-A) after COVID-19.

The rearrangement joins TRBV6-5 to TRBJ1-1; D remains unclear. The CDR3 covers 16 residues. V shed 0 bases and J shed 1 base, with 12 bases lying between them. Germline V gene sequence: CDR1 MNHEY, CDR2 SVGAGI. The CDR3, as DNA: TGTGCCAGCAGTTACTCGGCAAACCAACGGAACACTGAAGCTTTCTTT. It codes for CASSYSANQRNTEAFF.

The chain joins TRBV27 to TRBJ2-5; D uncertain. The CDR3 covers 13 residues. Trimming pared 5 bases from V and 5 bases from J, leaving 12 bases between. The germline V gene has CDR1 MNHEY and CDR2 SMNVEV (reference sequence). CDR3 loop: CASSPSEWETQYF. The CDR3 DNA follows: TGTGCCAGCAGTCCCTCGGAGTGGGAGACCCAGTACTTC.

The chain is built from TRBV7-2 and TRBJ1-2; D gene ambiguous. The CDR3 contains 13 residues. Looked up from germline, CDR1 is SGHTA and CDR2 is FQGNSA. V lost 1 base and J lost 7, with 10 bases in between. CDR3 coding DNA: TGTGCCAGCAGCTTAGAAAGGGTGTCTGGCTACACCTTC. It translates to CASSLERVSGYTF. Combining the CDR3 with reference TRBV7-2 and TRBJ1-2 gives the whole variable domain GAGVSQSPSNKVTEKGKDVELRCDPISGHTALYWYRQSLGQGLEFLIYFQGNSAPDKSGLPSDRFSAERTGGSVSTLTIQRTQQEDSAVYLCASSLERVSGYTFGSGTRLTVV.

The rearrangement joins TRBV28 to TRBJ1-2; 9 bases agree with TRBD1. The junction had 4 bases not matched to a gene; V was cut back by 5 bases and J by 6 bases. Germline V gene sequence: CDR1 MDHEN, CDR2 SYDVKM. CDR3 size: 13 residues. The CDR3 is CASSKGQGDGYTF. As DNA, the CDR3 is TGTGCCAGCAGTAAGGGACAGGGAGATGGCTACACCTTC.

V and J are TRBV4-3 and TRBJ1-4, with D perhaps matching TRBD1 (6 bases). The CDR3 runs 14 residues. Germline loops: CDR1 LGHNA, CDR2 YSLEER. V shed 4 bases and J shed 5 bases, with 11 bases lying between them. This CDR3 is CASSPDSWNEKLFF. CDR3 bases: TGCGCCAGCAGCCCGGACAGTTGGAATGAAAAACTGTTTTTT.

As DNA, the CDR3 is TGTGCCAGTAGTATTATCTTCGGGGTAAACTATGGCTACACCTTC. Amino acids: CASSIIFGVNYGYTF. This sequence joins TRBV19 and TRBJ1-2; no firm D call. The CDR3 is 15 residues long. Germline V CDR1 and CDR2: LNHDA, SQIVND (reference sequence). V lost 3 bases to trimming and J lost 2 bases, with 13 bases between them. The whole variable domain, filled in from reference TRBV19 and TRBJ1-2, reads DGGITQSPKYLFRKEGQNVTLSCEQNLNHDAMYWYRQDPGQGLRLIYYSQIVNDFQKGDIAEGYSVSREKKESFPLTVTSAQKNPTAFYLCASSIIFGVNYGYTFGSGTRLTVV.

The rearrangement joins TRBV7-9 to TRBJ1-1; tentative D call: TRBD1 (6 bases). The CDR3 runs 15 residues. V was pared by 8 bases and J by 0 bases, with 16 bases between. Germline V gene data show CDR1 as SEHNR and CDR2 as FQNEAQ (reference sequence). The CDR3 region is CASQFGTLLNTEAFF. The CDR3 region has the DNA TGTGCCAGCCAATTCGGGACACTATTGAACACTGAAGCTTTCTTT.

This chain links TRBV27 with TRBJ1-5; D gene uncertain. The CDR3 consists of 12 residues. The V gene lost 6 bases and the J gene lost 3 bases, with 6 bases spanning the gap. Per germline, CDR1 MNHEY and CDR2 SMNVEV (reference sequence). CDR3 loop: CASSASNQPQHF. The CDR3 nucleotides are TGTGCCAGCAGCGCCTCCAATCAGCCCCAGCATTTT.

The chain employs TRBV7-8 and TRBJ2-1; perhaps TRBD2 as D (5 bases). This CDR3 is 13 amino acids long. Trimming took 2 bases from V and 7 from J, leaving 9 bases between them. Germline V gene data show CDR1 as SGHVS and CDR2 as FQNEAQ. The CDR3 protein is CASSLSSGNEQFF. DNA of the CDR3: TGTGCCAGCAGCTTATCCTCGGGGAATGAGCAGTTCTTC.

The gene calls are TRBV6-1 and TRBJ2-7; D may be TRBD2 (5 bases). Germline V lookup: CDR1 MNHNS, CDR2 SASEGT. This CDR3 is 14 amino acids long. V shed 2 bases and J shed 4 bases, with 12 bases lying between them. The CDR3 reads CASSERTSWYEQYF. The CDR3 DNA reads TGTGCCAGCAGTGAACGCACTAGTTGGTACGAGCAGTACTTC.

V and J are TRBV27 and TRBJ2-1; the D is unclear. V was clipped by 0 bases and J by 7 bases, with 19 bases between them. Germline CDR1 and CDR2: MNHEY and SMNVEV (reference sequence). CDR3 length equals 17 residues. The CDR3 sequence: CASSLSNALLKGNEQFF. In DNA, the CDR3 is TGTGCCAGCAGTTTATCGAACGCACTACTAAAAGGGAATGAGCAGTTCTTC.

In this sample, this clone turned up once. The chain links TRBV19 to TRBJ1-6; no clear D. This CDR3 has 14 residues. The V and J ends lost 7 bases and 14 bases respectively, with 21 bases between them. Germline V CDR1 and CDR2: LNHDA, SQIVND (reference sequence). DNA for the CDR3: TGTGCCAGTACCGTGGCGGACCGAATCGGTACCCTCCACTTT. Protein product: CASTVADRIGTLHF.

In nucleotides, the CDR3 is TGTGCCAGCAGTCCACCCCCGGGACAGAGAACTGAAGCTTTCTTT. This gives the protein CASSPPPGQRTEAFF. This sequence joins TRBV28 and TRBJ1-1; 7 nucleotides line up with TRBD1. This CDR3 contains 15 residues. Trimming at V came to 5 bases and at J to 5 bases, leaving 11 bases not matched to a gene. Per germline, CDR1 MDHEN and CDR2 SYDVKM.

The chain joins TRBV30 to TRBJ2-1; TRBD2 matches 8 bases. This CDR3 has 16 residues. J gave up 7 bases and V 3 bases, and 14 bases lay outside the gene matches. CDR1 and CDR2 (germline): GTSNPN, SVGIG (reference sequence). CDR3: CAWSYLPTGGRNEQFF. Here the CDR3 DNA reads TGTGCCTGGAGCTACCTCCCAACGGGGGGGCGTAATGAGCAGTTCTTC.

The CDR3 DNA sequence: TGTGCCAGCAGCTTGGTCTCCGGCAATCAGCCCCAGCATTTT. This codes for CASSLVSGNQPQHF. The chain recombines TRBV5-5 with TRBJ1-5; D gene unclear. With 0 bases removed from V and 2 bases from J, the gap between germline ends came to 6 bases. Germline CDR1 reads SGHKS; CDR2 reads YYEKEE (reference sequence). The CDR3 spans 14 residues. Looking up the rest from reference TRBV5-5 and TRBJ1-5 gives the full variable domain: DAGVTQSPTHLIKTRGQQVTLRCSPISGHKSVSWYQQVLGQGPQFIFQYYEKEERGRGNFPDRFSARQFPNYSSELNVNALLLGDSALYLCASSLVSGNQPQHFGDGTRLSIL.

This clone has a single count. The chain employs TRBV7-2 and TRBJ2-7; D unclear. The CDR3 spans 15 residues. Germline values: CDR1 SGHTA, CDR2 FQGNSA. Trimming shortened V by 0 bases and J by 2 bases, and 11 bases separated the two germline ends. CDR3 sequence reads: CASSLAVEVAYEQYF. The DNA for the CDR3 is TGTGCCAGCAGCTTAGCCGTGGAAGTGGCCTACGAGCAGTACTTC. The full variable domain, rest sourced from reference TRBV7-2 and TRBJ2-7, is GAGVSQSPSNKVTEKGKDVELRCDPISGHTALYWYRQSLGQGLEFLIYFQGNSAPDKSGLPSDRFSAERTGGSVSTLTIQRTQQEDSAVYLCASSLAVEVAYEQYFGPGTRLTVT.

The rearrangement joins TRBV6-5 to TRBJ1-1; a possible D gene is TRBD1 (6 bases). Trimming left V 3 bases short and J 4 bases short, with 12 bases between. Germline loops: CDR1 MNHEY, CDR2 SVGAGI. The CDR3 contains 14 residues. CDR3 in DNA: TGTGCCAGCAGTTATAACAGGGACGGCACTGAAGCTTTCTTT. This sequence encodes CASSYNRDGTEAFF.

J is TRBJ1-2 and V is TRBV12-5, with a tentative D call TRBD1 (5 bases). Trimming removed 3 bases at V and 8 bases at J, with 10 bases between. CDR1 LGHNT and CDR2 FRNRAP come from the germline V gene. The CDR3 sequence is 12 residues long. The CDR3 spells CASGFWGNGYTF. The CDR3 nucleotides are TGTGCTAGTGGTTTTTGGGGGAACGGCTACACCTTC.

This clone was seen a few times. The CDR3 nucleotides are TGTGCCAGCAGCGTAGGGGGGGCTGTGAACACTGAAGCTTTCTTT. Amino acid sequence: CASSVGGAVNTEAFF. The gene calls are TRBV9 and TRBJ1-1; the D gene is possibly TRBD1 (6 bases). The germline CDR1 and CDR2 sequences are SGDLS and YYNGEE. The CDR3 is 15 amino acids. The ends were cut back, 0 bases at V and 0 bases at J, with 9 bases in the middle.

This chain links TRBV30 with TRBJ1-6; D ambiguous. CDR3 size: 17 residues. Germline CDR1 is GTSNPN and CDR2 is SVGIG (reference sequence). The V end was cut by 3 bases, the J end by 0 bases, with 15 bases between. In DNA form, the CDR3 reads TGTGCCTGGAGAAGGAACCATATAAGCTCCTATAATTCACCCCTCCACTTT. Its translation: CAWRRNHISSYNSPLHF.

This clone appeared once. The V gene is TRBV28, the J gene TRBJ2-7; D is unclear. CDR3 length: 11 amino acids. The V gene's germline CDR1 is MDHEN and CDR2 SYDVKM. The V gene lost 4 bases and the J gene lost 4 bases, with 5 bases spanning the gap. CDR3 protein: CASSWAYEQYF. The CDR3 bases are TGTGCCAGCAGTTGGGCATACGAGCAGTACTTC.

The chain uses TRBV25-1 and TRBJ1-1; 10 nucleotides line up with TRBD1. CDR3 length equals 16 residues. J lost 2 bases, V lost 8 bases, and 11 bases had no gene match. Germline-derived CDR1 and CDR2 are MGHDK and SYGVNS. CDR3 DNA: TGTGCCAGCGAGTCTCCCGGGGACAGGGGAAACACTGAAGCTTTCTTT. It encodes CASESPGDRGNTEAFF. Variable domain in full (rest from reference TRBV25-1 and TRBJ1-1): EADIYQTPRYLVIGTGKKITLECSQTMGHDKMYWYQQDPGMELHLIHYSYGVNSTEKGDLSSESTVSRIRTEHFPLTLESARPSHTSQYLCASESPGDRGNTEAFFGQGTRLTVV.